The rows below give T cell receptor beta chains drawn from one sample of a study of cytomegalovirus exposure and HLA in healthy donors. Sequencing used immunoSEQ multiplex PCR; TCRdb keeps in-frame clones, though not all of them. The sample records more than 150,000 clones, less than 90% being singletons. Source material: PBMCs. The receptors here all came from a girl under three years old in good health and CMV-seronegative. Each CDR3 is given with its conserved first and last residue. The D gene is left open where the match is weak. Where a row states a size, it is once, few, many or the class of an expanded clone; other rows omit it.

size: .
length: 17
V: TRBV7-2
J: TRBJ2-3
D: .
DNA: TGTGCCAGCAGCTTACGGTGGAGGGGCGGAAAAACAGATACGCAGTATTTT
CDR3: CASSLRWRGGKTDTQYF

size: .
length: 14
V: TRBV5-8
J: TRBJ1-3
D: TRBD1
DNA: TGTGCCAGCAGCAAGACAGGGTCTGGAAACACCATATATTTT
CDR3: CASSKTGSGNTIYF

size: .
length: 16
V: TRBV2
J: TRBJ2-7
D: TRBD1
DNA: TGTGCCAGCAGTGAATCCCGGACAGGCCTTGCTTACGAGCAGTACTTC
CDR3: CASSESRTGLAYEQYF

size: once
length: 14
V: TRBV4-1
J: TRBJ2-7
D: .
DNA: TGCGCCAGCAGCCAAGAACCTAGCGACTACGAGCAGTACTTC
CDR3: CASSQEPSDYEQYF

size: .
length: 15
V: TRBV5-1
J: TRBJ2-1
D: TRBD2
DNA: TGCGCCAGCAGAAACGGGACTAGCGGATTCAATGAGCAGTTCTTC
CDR3: CASRNGTSGFNEQFF

size: .
length: 16
V: TRBV7-3
J: TRBJ2-2
D: TRBD1
DNA: TGTGCCAGCAGCTTAATGGGACAGAGTAACACCGGGGAGCTGTTTTTT
CDR3: CASSLMGQSNTGELFF

size: once
length: 14
V: TRBV19
J: TRBJ1-1
D: .
DNA: TGTGCCAGTAGTCTGTTAGAGCCTAACACTGAAGCTTTCTTT
CDR3: CASSLLEPNTEAFF

size: .
length: 14
V: TRBV29-1
J: TRBJ2-3
D: .
DNA: TGCAGCGTTGAAGCTGATGACTCCACAGATACGCAGTATTTT
CDR3: CSVEADDSTDTQYF

size: .
length: 15
V: TRBV4-1
J: TRBJ2-1
D: .
DNA: TGCGCCAGCAGCCAAGATCAGCGGGTCTACAATGAGCAGTTCTTC
CDR3: CASSQDQRVYNEQFF

size: .
length: 12
V: TRBV29-1
J: TRBJ1-2
D: .
DNA: TGCAGCGTCGGTGGGACTGACTATGGCTACACCTTC
CDR3: CSVGGTDYGYTF

size: .
length: 18
V: TRBV15
J: TRBJ2-1
D: TRBD2
DNA: TGTGCCACCAGCAGGGACGCTCTAGCGGGGGCCTCCTACAATGAGCAATTCTTC
CDR3: CATSRDALAGASYNEQFF

size: .
length: 15
V: TRBV5-1
J: TRBJ1-1
D: .
DNA: TGCGCCAGCAGCTTGAGCGGACAGCTGAACACTGAAGCTTTCTTT
CDR3: CASSLSGQLNTEAFF

size: .
length: 14
V: TRBV19
J: TRBJ2-7
D: .
DNA: TGTGCCAGTAGTATAGGTGCGTACTCCTACGAGCAGTACTTC
CDR3: CASSIGAYSYEQYF

size: .
length: 16
V: TRBV11-3
J: TRBJ2-7
D: TRBD2
DNA: TGTGCCAGCACCCCCGGGGAGGTTAGCGGGAGTTACGAGCAGTACTTC
CDR3: CASTPGEVSGSYEQYF

size: .
length: 14
V: TRBV19
J: TRBJ1-2
D: TRBD1
DNA: TGTGCCAGTAGGGGGACAGGGGGCTCCTATGGCTACACCTTC
CDR3: CASRGTGGSYGYTF

size: .
length: 13
V: TRBV18
J: TRBJ2-5
D: .
DNA: TGTGCCAGCAGGGGACACCTCCAAGAGACCCAGTACTTC
CDR3: CASRGHLQETQYF

size: few
length: 16
V: TRBV4-3
J: TRBJ2-7
D: TRBD1
DNA: TGCGCCAGCAGCCAAAAGGCAGGACAGGGGGGTTACGAGCAGTACTTC
CDR3: CASSQKAGQGGYEQYF

size: once
length: 14
V: TRBV5-1
J: TRBJ1-2
D: TRBD1
DNA: TGCGCCAGTAGGCCGGGACAGGGGACAAATGGCTACACCTTC
CDR3: CASRPGQGTNGYTF

size: .
length: 14
V: TRBV6-1
J: TRBJ2-1
D: TRBD1
DNA: TGTGCCACCTGGACAGGGGGCTCCTACAATGAGCAGTTCTTC
CDR3: CATWTGGSYNEQFF

size: .
length: 14
V: TRBV5-1
J: TRBJ1-1
D: TRBD1
DNA: TGCGCCAGCAGCTCATACAGGGGTAACACTGAAGCTTTCTTT
CDR3: CASSSYRGNTEAFF

size: .
length: 16
V: TRBV9
J: TRBJ1-6
D: TRBD1
DNA: TGTGCCAGCAGCGGAGGGGCCGGGACAGCCAATTCACCCCTCCACTTT
CDR3: CASSGGAGTANSPLHF

size: .
length: 14
V: TRBV6-5
J: TRBJ2-5
D: .
DNA: TGTGCCAGCAGGGGAGGACAGGACCAAGAGACCCAGTACTTC
CDR3: CASRGGQDQETQYF

size: .
length: 13
V: TRBV5-1
J: TRBJ2-7
D: TRBD2
DNA: TGCGCCAGCAGCCCTAGCGGCTCCTACGAGCAGTACTTC
CDR3: CASSPSGSYEQYF

size: .
length: 14
V: TRBV5-1
J: TRBJ1-1
D: .
DNA: TGCGCCAGCAGCACGACTGTGATGAACACTGAAGCTTTCTTT
CDR3: CASSTTVMNTEAFF

size: .
length: 12
V: TRBV2
J: TRBJ2-7
D: .
DNA: TGTGCCAGCAGCCAAAACAGTTACGAGCAGTACTTC
CDR3: CASSQNSYEQYF

size: .
length: 16
V: TRBV7-8
J: TRBJ1-2
D: .
DNA: TGTGCCAGCAGCTTAGAACGCACAGGCCCTAACTATGGCTACACCTTC
CDR3: CASSLERTGPNYGYTF

size: few
length: 11
V: TRBV2
J: TRBJ1-2
D: TRBD1
DNA: TGTGCCGGACGACAGGGTGATGGCTACACCTTC
CDR3: CAGRQGDGYTF

size: few
length: 14
V: TRBV11-2
J: TRBJ2-7
D: .
DNA: TGTGCCAGCAGCATCACGTCACTAGCAACCGAGCAGTACTTC
CDR3: CASSITSLATEQYF